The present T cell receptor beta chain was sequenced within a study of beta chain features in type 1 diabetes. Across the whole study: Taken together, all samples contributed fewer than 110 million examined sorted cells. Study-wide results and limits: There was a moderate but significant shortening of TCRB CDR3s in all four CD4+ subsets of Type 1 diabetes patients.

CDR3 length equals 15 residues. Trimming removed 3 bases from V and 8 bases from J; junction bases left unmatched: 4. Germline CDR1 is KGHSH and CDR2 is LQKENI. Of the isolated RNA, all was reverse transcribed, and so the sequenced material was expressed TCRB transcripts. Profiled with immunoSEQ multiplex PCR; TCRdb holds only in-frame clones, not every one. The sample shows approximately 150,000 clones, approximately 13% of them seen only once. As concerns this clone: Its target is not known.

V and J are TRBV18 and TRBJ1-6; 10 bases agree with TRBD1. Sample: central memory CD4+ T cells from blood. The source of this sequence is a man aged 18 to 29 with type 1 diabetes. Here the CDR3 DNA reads TGTGCCAGCTCACCCTATGGGACAGGGGATTCACCCCTCCACTTT. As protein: CASSPYGTGDSPLHF.